These 7 T cell receptor beta chains came from one sample sequenced in a study of blood T cell repertoires in COVID-19. Here immunoSEQ multiplex PCR was the method, and the copy in TCRdb shows in-frame clones only, minus some. In the table there are more than 95,000 clones, 80% to 90% of which are singletons. The sample consisted of peripheral blood. These receptors were obtained from a man aged 55 to 70 with acute or convalescent COVID-19.

This chain links TRBV5-1 with TRBJ2-1; D is possibly TRBD1 (5 bases). The CDR3 has 15 residues. V was cut by 1 base and J by 1 base, with 9 bases left in between. The V gene's germline CDR1 is SGHRS and CDR2 YFSETQ. CDR3 bases: TGCGCCAGCAGCTTGCTAGGGGAATCCTACAATGAGCAGTTCTTC. Residues: CASSLLGESYNEQFF.

There are many counts of this clone. This chain links TRBV25-1 with TRBJ2-1, with TRBD2 identical over 10 bases. Germline V gives CDR1 MGHDK, CDR2 SYGVNS. The CDR3 covers 14 residues. V was pared by 11 bases and J by 9 bases, with 13 bases of the junction left unmatched. In nucleotides, the CDR3 is TGTGCCGCTTCCCCTAGCGGGAGCGGGAGTGAGCAGTTCTTC. Translating gives CAASPSGSGSEQFF. The variable domain in full, completed from reference TRBV25-1 and TRBJ2-1, reads EADIYQTPRYLVIGTGKKITLECSQTMGHDKMYWYQQDPGMELHLIHYSYGVNSTEKGDLSSESTVSRIRTEHFPLTLESARPSHTSQYLCAASPSGSGSEQFFGPGTRLTVL.

V and J are TRBV2 and TRBJ2-1, with TRBD2 identical over 9 bases. J lost 2 bases, V lost 5 bases, and 4 bases had no gene match. The CDR3 runs 15 residues. Germline V gene sequence: CDR1 SNHLY, CDR2 FYNNEI. This chain's CDR3 is CASSNLAGAYNEQFF. In nucleotides, the CDR3 is TGTGCCAGCAGTAACTTAGCGGGGGCCTACAATGAGCAGTTCTTC.

The genes are TRBV24-1 and TRBJ2-5; possibly TRBD1 for D (5 bases). This CDR3 is 17 amino acids long. The V end lost 3 bases, the J end lost 1 base, and 17 bases lay between the germline ends. Germline V gene lookup returns CDR1 KGHDR and CDR2 SFDVKD. The chain's CDR3 is CATSDPQQAVGQETQYF. DNA of the CDR3: TGTGCCACCAGTGATCCCCAACAGGCGGTGGGCCAAGAGACCCAGTACTTC.

CDR3 bases: TGTGCCAGCGACCTACTACAGGGGGCGAGCGGGGAGCTGTTTTTT. This gives the protein CASDLLQGASGELFF. The genes are TRBV6-5 and TRBJ2-2, with 9 bases lining up with TRBD1. Germline assignment: CDR1 MNHEY and CDR2 SVGAGI. Unmatched junction bases numbered 11, after V lost 8 bases and J lost 7 bases. The CDR3 covers 15 residues.

The sample holds one count of this clone. The rearrangement joins TRBV28 to TRBJ1-1; D perhaps matches TRBD1 (5 bases). Per the germline V gene, CDR1 is MDHEN and CDR2 is SYDVKM. This CDR3 is built from 13 residues. Trimming stripped 3 bases from V and 11 bases from J, with 16 bases between. In DNA form, the CDR3 reads TGTGCCAGCAGTTTGGAACAGGACGGTGCCGCTTTCTTT. It codes for CASSLEQDGAAFF.

The rearrangement links TRBV28 to TRBJ1-5; TRBD1 agrees at 7 bases. V shed 4 bases and J 6 bases; nucleotides not matched to a gene: 9. The CDR3 is 15 residues long. Germline V lookup: CDR1 MDHEN, CDR2 SYDVKM. CDR3 amino acids: CASSSPTTGVQPQHF. Written as DNA, the CDR3 is TGTGCCAGCAGTTCACCTACAACAGGGGTTCAGCCCCAGCATTTT. The full variable domain, in which reference TRBV28 and TRBJ1-5 provide the parts outside the CDR3, is DVKVTQSSRYLVKRTGEKVFLECVQDMDHENMFWYRQDPGLGLRLIYFSYDVKMKEKGDIPEGYSVSREKKERFSLILESASTNQTSMYLCASSSPTTGVQPQHFGDGTRLSIL.